This passage covers 8 T cell receptor beta chains from one sample sequenced in a study of T cell responses to AZD1222 COVID-19 vaccine (dated by TCRdb to about 2021). Sample time point, as interpreted from the label and publication: baseline before first vaccination. Receptor amplification or capture employed the immunoSEQ multiplex PCR assay. This immuneACCESS table, as held by TCRdb, lists in-frame sequences with V and J called but not all clones. Of the missing ones, under half trace to an unresolved V gene in checked studies; the others have no known cause. This sample comprises 180,000 or so clones, about 88% of them detected only once. The ten largest clones capture 1.5% to 2% of the sample. Sequenced material: peripheral blood, taken on day 0 of AZD1222 vaccination. All receptors derive from an adult in good health.

V gene TRBV29-1 combines with J gene TRBJ2-3; D perhaps matches TRBD2 (5 bases). From germline, CDR1 is SQVTM and CDR2 ANQGSEA. V was shortened by 5 bases and J by 2 bases, with 11 bases between the two germline ends. This CDR3 comprises 13 residues. CDR3 region: CSVRADPTDTQYF. The CDR3 DNA is TGCAGCGTTCGAGCGGACCCCACAGATACGCAGTATTTT.

This clone was seen only once. The V call is TRBV15, the J call TRBJ2-7; no definite D call. V was cut by 0 bases and J by 4 bases, with 13 bases left in between. The length of the CDR3 is 15 residues. The V gene's germline CDR1 is LNHNV and CDR2 YYDKDF (reference sequence). The chain's CDR3 is CATSRDRSVRYEQYF. The CDR3 DNA is TGTGCCACCAGCAGAGATAGGTCAGTGAGGTACGAGCAGTACTTC.

This clone was seen more than once but under ten times. The CDR3 region has the DNA TGTGCCAGCAGCTTAACCCCGAATTCACCCCTCCACTTT. Translating gives CASSLTPNSPLHF. The gene calls are TRBV11-3 and TRBJ1-6; no clear D gene. Germline CDR1 is SGHNT and CDR2 is YENEEA. This CDR3 has 13 amino acids. Trimming removed 2 bases from V and 7 bases from J, with 6 bases in between. Supplemented by reference TRBV11-3 and TRBJ1-6, the full variable domain reads EAGVVQSPRYKIIEKKQPVAFWCNPISGHNTLYWYLQNLGQGPELLIRYENEEAVDDSQLPKDRFSAERLKGVDSTLKIQPAELGDSAVYLCASSLTPNSPLHFGNGTRLTVT.

This rearrangement joins TRBV19 to TRBJ1-4; TRBD1 matches 10 bases. The CDR3 is 15 residues long. Germline V gene data show CDR1 as LNHDA and CDR2 as SQIVND (reference sequence). Trimming took 7 bases from V and 7 from J; bases not matched to a gene: 9. As DNA, the CDR3 is TGTGCCAGTAAACTCGACAGGGGGCAGGGTGAAAAACTGTTTTTT. As protein: CASKLDRGQGEKLFF.

This clone has just one count. The chain links TRBV7-3 to TRBJ2-2, with D perhaps matching TRBD1 (6 bases). Germline assignment: CDR1 SGHTA and CDR2 FQGTGA. V gave up 3 bases and J gave up 4 bases, with 9 bases separating them. This CDR3 spans 14 amino acids. The CDR3 sequence is CASSLDRITGELFF. In nucleotides, the CDR3 is TGTGCCAGCAGCTTGGACAGAATCACCGGGGAGCTGTTTTTT. The variable domain in full, with the rest retrieved from reference TRBV7-3 and TRBJ2-2, is GAGVSQTPSNKVTEKGKYVELRCDPISGHTALYWYRQSLGQGPEFLIYFQGTGAADDSGLPNDRFFAVRPEGSVSTLKIQRTERGDSAVYLCASSLDRITGELFFGEGSRLTVL.

This clone was observed a single time. The chain employs TRBV19 and TRBJ1-1; D unresolved. Per germline, CDR1 LNHDA and CDR2 SQIVND (reference sequence). The length of the CDR3 is 14 residues. V lost 4 bases to trimming and J lost 4 bases, with 13 bases between them. CDR3 DNA sequence: TGTGCCAGTAGTACTCAAAGACTGGGCACTGAAGCTTTCTTT. Residues: CASSTQRLGTEAFF.

V gene TRBV15 combines with J gene TRBJ1-2; 8 nucleotides agree with TRBD1. The V and J ends lost 3 bases and 7 bases, in that order; junction bases with no gene match: 10. CDR1 and CDR2 (germline): LNHNV, YYDKDF (reference sequence). The CDR3 sequence is 15 residues long. CDR3 nucleotides: TGTGCCACCAGCAGGGGGACAGGAAGGGTAGTTGGCTACACCTTC. It specifies CATSRGTGRVVGYTF.

V and J are TRBV25-1 and TRBJ1-4; TRBD1 matches 9 bases. Germline CDR1 MGHDK, CDR2 SYGVNS. The CDR3 contains 15 residues. V lost 4 bases and J lost 8; bases outside the gene matches: 8. The CDR3, as DNA: TGTGCCAGCAGTGTAGCCGGGACAGGGTCAGAAAAACTGTTTTTT. Translation gives CASSVAGTGSEKLFF.